Below, 9 T cell receptor beta chains from the same sample are listed, as sequenced in a study of CD8+CD57+ T cells in acquired aplastic anemia. It was genomic DNA that served as the template for profiling TCR beta VDJ and CDR3. TCRdb re-analysed the reads in MiXCR, keeping a single row per CDR3 protein. The sample records 450,000 to 550,000 distinct CDR3 sequences, under 40% being singletons. The sequenced patients had an expansion of CD8+CD57+ cells seen by flow cytometry. The sample comprised sorted CD4+, CD8+, or CD8+CD57+ T cells (not recorded which) from PBMCs. Receptors were obtained from a human donor with aplastic anemia.

This clonotype was seen many times. V is TRBV9 and J is TRBJ2-5, with D tentatively TRBD2 (7 bases). V lost 0 bases and J 4 bases, leaving 10 bases between the germline ends. CDR1 is SGDLS and CDR2 is YYNGEE in the germline V gene. The CDR3 spans 14 residues. CDR3 in amino acids: CASSVDRGAETQYF. Written as DNA, the CDR3 is TGTGCCAGCAGCGTAGATCGGGGGGCAGAGACCCAGTACTTC.

This clonotype was seen more than once but under ten times. The chain joins TRBV5-1 to TRBJ1-4, with 7 bases that match TRBD1. The CDR3 covers 14 residues. The germline V gene encodes CDR1 SGHRS and CDR2 YFSETQ. V lost 3 bases and J lost 7; bases outside the gene matches: 6. In DNA, the CDR3 is TGCGCCAGCAGCTCATACCGGGACAGTGAAAAACTGTTTTTT. Protein: CASSSYRDSEKLFF.

V and J are TRBV7-4 and TRBJ1-1; unclear D gene. Looked up from germline, CDR1 is SGHVT and CDR2 is SQSDAQ. The CDR3 spans 14 residues. Between the trimmed V and J ends, which lost 2 bases and 7 bases, there was a span of 14 bases. This CDR3 reads CASSLLPPESEAFF. In DNA form, the CDR3 reads TGTGCCAGCAGCTTACTTCCTCCGGAGAGTGAAGCTTTCTTT.

This chain connects TRBV7-8 to TRBJ1-6; the match to TRBD1 covers 11 bases. The germline gives CDR1 SGHVS, CDR2 FQNEAQ. This CDR3 is built from 16 residues. Losses at the gene ends were 4 bases for V and 11 bases for J; bases not matched to a gene: 10. CDR3 amino acids: CASSSGDRGFSAPLHF. The CDR3 DNA follows: TGTGCCAGCAGCTCCGGGGACAGGGGGTTTAGTGCACCCCTCCACTTT.

This clonotype was observed at least ten times. The chain combines TRBV19 with TRBJ1-2; D gene ambiguous. The CDR3 is made up of 11 amino acids. With 9 bases removed from V and 6 bases from J, the gap between germline ends came to 11 bases. The germline gives CDR1 LNHDA, CDR2 SQIVND (reference sequence). The CDR3 nucleotides read TGTGCCAGCCGCGAGGGCAATGGCTACACCTTC. Amino acid sequence: CASREGNGYTF.

The V and J genes are TRBV11-1 and TRBJ1-2, with TRBD1 matching over 9 bases. CDR3 length: 16 amino acids. The trim removed 5 bases at V and 4 bases at J, leaving 11 bases unmatched. Per germline, CDR1 SGHAT and CDR2 FQDESV (reference sequence). The CDR3 loop is CASSNQYRGRVYGYTF. CDR3 DNA sequence: TGTGCCAGCAGCAATCAATACAGGGGGCGAGTCTATGGCTACACCTTC. Together with reference TRBV11-1 and TRBJ1-2, the CDR3 gives the full variable domain: EAEVAQSPRYKITEKSQAVAFWCDPISGHATLYWYRQILGQGPELLVQFQDESVVDDSQLPKDRFSAERLKGVDSTLKIQPAELGDSAMYLCASSNQYRGRVYGYTFGSGTRLTVV.

This clonotype has a count of ten or more. The genes are TRBV20-1 and TRBJ2-5, with 12 nucleotides matching TRBD2. Germline V gene data show CDR1 as DFQATT and CDR2 as SNEGSKA (reference sequence). V lost 6 bases and J lost 5; bases outside the gene matches: 7. The CDR3 loop spans 14 amino acids. CDR3 DNA sequence: TGCAGTGCCCGACTAGCGGGAGTTCTGGAGACCCAGTACTTC. Its protein is CSARLAGVLETQYF.

This rearrangement joins TRBV11-2 to TRBJ2-4; 7 bases fit TRBD1. CDR1 is SGHAT and CDR2 is FQNNGV in the germline V gene. The CDR3 totals 18 residues. V shed 1 base and J 0 bases; nucleotides not matched to a gene: 9. CDR3 coding DNA: TGTGCCAGCAGCTTAGGAGTTTGGGACAGACTAGCCAAAAACATTCAGTACTTC. It codes for CASSLGVWDRLAKNIQYF.

This clonotype has a handful of counts. The chain has TRBV9 and TRBJ2-1; D is perhaps TRBD1 or TRBD2 (5 bases each). The germline CDR1 and CDR2 sequences are SGDLS and YYNGEE. The CDR3 totals 16 residues. Trimming took off 3 bases at V and 7 bases at J, with 20 bases between the two ends. The CDR3 protein is CASSGRTGTNQNEQFF. For the CDR3, the DNA is TGTGCCAGCAGCGGAAGGACCGGGACCAACCAAAATGAGCAGTTCTTC. Full variable domain (remainder filled in from reference TRBV9 and TRBJ2-1): DSGVTQTPKHLITATGQRVTLRCSPRSGDLSVYWYQQSLDQGLQFLIQYYNGEERAKGNILERFSAQQFPDLHSELNLSSLELGDSALYFCASSGRTGTNQNEQFFGPGTRLTVL.